The 15 T cell receptor beta chains below come from one sample, sequenced in a study of radiotherapy plus CTLA-4 blockade in lung cancer. Sequenced by immunoSEQ multiplex PCR; TCRdb stores in-frame clones only, minus some. The sample records tens of thousands of clones, around nine tenths being singletons. The material sequenced was peripheral blood, taken from a patient treated with radiotherapy plus ipilimumab. The source is a human donor with non-small cell lung cancer that progressed on radiotherapy plus ipilimumab.

The chain couples TRBV5-1 to TRBJ1-4, with D hard to call. V lost 4 bases and J lost 6, with 13 bases in between. Germline V gene sequence: CDR1 SGHRS, CDR2 YFSETQ. The CDR3 sequence is 14 residues long. Here the CDR3 reads CASSDPDGDEKLFF. The DNA of the CDR3 is TGCGCCAGCAGCGACCCTGACGGCGATGAAAAACTGTTTTTT.

This clone was observed a handful of times. The chain employs TRBV5-6 and TRBJ2-5; possible D gene TRBD2, 5 bases. V was cut by 2 bases and J by 5 bases, with 13 bases left in between. This CDR3 is 14 amino acids long. In germline, CDR1 is SGHDT, CDR2 YYEEEE. The DNA for the CDR3 is TGTGCCAGCAGCTTTATGGGGAGCGTGGAGACCCAGTACTTC. Amino acids: CASSFMGSVETQYF.

The chain employs TRBV4-3 and TRBJ2-5, with TRBD2 identical over 8 bases. Germline loops: CDR1 LGHNA, CDR2 YSLEER. Losses at the gene ends were 1 base for V and 5 bases for J; bases not matched to a gene: 9. There are 16 residues in the CDR3. The DNA of the CDR3 is TGCGCCAGCAGCCAAGGCGGGACTAGAGCTGGGGAGACCCAGTACTTC. It encodes CASSQGGTRAGETQYF.

CDR3 nucleotide sequence: TGTGCCAGCTCACCCCCGGAGGGCACTTACGAGCAGTACTTC. It codes for CASSPPEGTYEQYF. The chain is built from TRBV18 and TRBJ2-7, with a tentative D call TRBD2 (6 bases). With 3 bases removed from V and 4 bases from J, the gap between germline ends came to 13 bases. CDR1 is KGHSH, CDR2 LQKENI, per germline. The CDR3 extends over 14 amino acids.

The chain combines TRBV30 with TRBJ1-1, with D perhaps TRBD1 (5 bases). The length of the CDR3 is 13 residues. V lost 3 bases, J lost 0 bases, and 8 bases lay in between. Per germline, CDR1 GTSNPN and CDR2 SVGIG (reference sequence). For the CDR3, the DNA is TGTGCCTGGAGAGGACACCTGAACACTGAAGCTTTCTTT. It is translated as CAWRGHLNTEAFF.

This clone turned up a few times. CDR3 bases: TGTGCCAGCAGCTTCGTCGCCAACTCCTACGAGCAGTACTTC. This gives the protein CASSFVANSYEQYF. The rearrangement joins TRBV11-2 to TRBJ2-7; the D is unclear. Germline V gives CDR1 SGHAT, CDR2 FQNNGV. The CDR3 loop spans 14 amino acids. Trimming stripped 3 bases from V and 0 bases from J, with 9 bases between. Supplemented by reference TRBV11-2 and TRBJ2-7, the full variable domain reads EAGVAQSPRYKIIEKRQSVAFWCNPISGHATLYWYQQILGQGPKLLIQFQNNGVVDDSQLPKDRFSAERLKGVDSTLKIQPAKLEDSAVYLCASSFVANSYEQYFGPGTRLTVT.

The V and J genes are TRBV5-6 and TRBJ1-2, with TRBD1 identical over 10 bases. CDR1 and CDR2 from the germline V gene are SGHDT and YYEEEE. The junction had 12 bases not matched to a gene; V was cut back by 10 bases and J by 3 bases. The CDR3 is 15 residues long. This CDR3 reads CASGDRGLIDYGYTF. In DNA, the CDR3 is TGTGCCTCGGGGGACAGGGGCCTCATTGACTATGGCTACACCTTC.

The chain has TRBV10-3 and TRBJ2-2; the match to TRBD2 covers 14 bases. The CDR3 sequence is 16 residues long. V lost 7 bases, J lost 6 bases, and 7 bases stayed unmatched. Germline values: CDR1 ENHRY, CDR2 SYGVKD. In DNA, the CDR3 is TGTGCCATCACCGTAGGGACTAGCGGGAGCCCCGGGGAGCTGTTTTTT. Protein: CAITVGTSGSPGELFF.

CDR3 region: CASSQDQAAGGANVLTF. CDR3 coding DNA: TGTGCCAGCTCACAAGACCAGGCGGCTGGTGGGGCCAACGTCCTGACTTTC. This rearrangement joins TRBV18 to TRBJ2-6, with D hard to call. The ends were cut back, 4 bases at V and 3 bases at J, with 16 bases in the middle. The CDR3 extends over 17 amino acids. CDR1 is KGHSH, CDR2 LQKENI, per germline.

This chain connects TRBV11-2 to TRBJ1-1; tentative D call: TRBD1 (5 bases). Germline CDR1 SGHAT, CDR2 FQNNGV. The length of the CDR3 is 14 residues. With 2 bases removed from V and 6 bases from J, the gap between germline ends came to 13 bases. In DNA, the CDR3 is TGTGCCAGCAGCTTACTTCAGGGTCAGCCTGAAGCTTTCTTT. Amino acid sequence: CASSLLQGQPEAFF.

This rearrangement joins TRBV5-1 to TRBJ1-2; D gene uncertain. Germline V CDR1 and CDR2: SGHRS, YFSETQ. This CDR3 contains 12 residues. Trimming pared 0 bases from V and 9 bases from J, leaving 9 bases between. In nucleotides, the CDR3 is TGCGCCAGCAGCTTGGGTCTACAGAGCTACACCTTC. This encodes CASSLGLQSYTF.

This chain joins TRBV5-1 and TRBJ2-2; D is unclear. CDR1 is SGHRS, CDR2 YFSETQ, per germline. CDR3 size: 13 residues. Trimming removed 2 bases at V and 6 bases at J, with 8 bases between. CDR3 region: CASSFGQPGELFF. CDR3 nucleotide sequence: TGCGCCAGCAGCTTCGGGCAACCCGGGGAGCTGTTTTTT.

In its sample, this clone was seen once. The rearrangement joins TRBV5-1 to TRBJ2-5; a possible D gene is TRBD2 (6 bases). The V gene's germline CDR1 is SGHRS and CDR2 YFSETQ. CDR3 length: 14 residues. Trimming left V 5 bases short and J 5 bases short, with 16 bases between. The CDR3 DNA is TGCGCCAGCAGTTCTTCCGGGGGTGCGGAGACCCAGTACTTC. Translating gives CASSSSGGAETQYF.

V gene TRBV6-6 combines with J gene TRBJ2-1, with D uncertain. This CDR3 contains 13 residues. CDR1 and CDR2 (germline): MNHNY, SVGAGI (reference sequence). Trimming removed 5 bases from V and 9 bases from J, with 14 bases in between. The CDR3 here is CASSPNPDREQFF. CDR3 in DNA: TGTGCCAGCAGTCCTAATCCGGATCGTGAGCAGTTCTTC.

CDR3 coding DNA: TGTGCCAGCAGTGAAAAGGAACAGGGTGAGGCTGAAGCTTTCTTT. This translates into CASSEKEQGEAEAFF. The chain joins TRBV6-1 to TRBJ1-1; TRBD1 might be the D (6 bases). Germline V gene sequence: CDR1 MNHNS, CDR2 SASEGT. The CDR3 runs to 15 residues. The V and J ends lost 2 bases and 6 bases respectively, with 16 bases between them.